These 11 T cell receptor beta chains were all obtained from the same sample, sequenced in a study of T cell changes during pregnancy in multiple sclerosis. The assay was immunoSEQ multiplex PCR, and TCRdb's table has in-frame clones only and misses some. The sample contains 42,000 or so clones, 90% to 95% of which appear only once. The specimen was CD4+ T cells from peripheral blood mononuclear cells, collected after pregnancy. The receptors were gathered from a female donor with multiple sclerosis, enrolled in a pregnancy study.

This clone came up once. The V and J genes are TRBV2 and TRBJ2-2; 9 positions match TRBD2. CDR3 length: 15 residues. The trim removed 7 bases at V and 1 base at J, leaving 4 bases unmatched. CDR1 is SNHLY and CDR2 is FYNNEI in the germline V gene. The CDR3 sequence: CASMETSGNTGELFF. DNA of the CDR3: TGTGCCAGCATGGAGACTAGCGGGAACACCGGGGAGCTGTTTTTT.

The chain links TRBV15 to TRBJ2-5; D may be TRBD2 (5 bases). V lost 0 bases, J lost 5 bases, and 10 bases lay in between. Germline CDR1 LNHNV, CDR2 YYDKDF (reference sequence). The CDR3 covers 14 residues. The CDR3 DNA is TGTGCCACCAGCAGAGATCGAGCGGCCGAGACCCAGTACTTC. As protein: CATSRDRAAETQYF.

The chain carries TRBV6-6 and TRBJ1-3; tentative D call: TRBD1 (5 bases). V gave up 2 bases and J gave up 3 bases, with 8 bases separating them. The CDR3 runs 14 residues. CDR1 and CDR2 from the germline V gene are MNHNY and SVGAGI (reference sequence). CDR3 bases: TGTGCCAGCAGTTACGGACATAATGGAAACACCATATATTTT. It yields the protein CASSYGHNGNTIYF.

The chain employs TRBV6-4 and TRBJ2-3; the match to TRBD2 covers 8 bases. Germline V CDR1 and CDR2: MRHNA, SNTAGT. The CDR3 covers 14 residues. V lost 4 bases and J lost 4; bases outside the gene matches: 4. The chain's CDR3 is CASSVRGGPDTQYF. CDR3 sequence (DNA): TGTGCCAGCAGTGTTCGGGGGGGGCCAGATACGCAGTATTTT.

The CDR3 spells CASSPTGGATGELFF. In nucleotides, the CDR3 is TGTGCCAGTTCTCCGACCGGGGGGGCCACCGGGGAGCTGTTTTTT. V and J are TRBV7-2 and TRBJ2-2, with 8 bases fitting TRBD2. The CDR3 is 15 amino acids. The V and J ends lost 9 bases and 4 bases, in that order; junction bases with no gene match: 10. CDR1 is SGHTA, CDR2 FQGNSA, per germline.

In DNA form, the CDR3 reads TGTGCCATCAGTACCCCGTCACTCACCGGGGAGCTGTTTTTT. This sequence encodes CAISTPSLTGELFF. V gene TRBV10-3 combines with J gene TRBJ2-2; D is ambiguous. The germline CDR1 and CDR2 sequences are ENHRY and SYGVKD. The ends were cut back, 5 bases at V and 4 bases at J, with 11 bases in the middle. The CDR3 has 14 residues.

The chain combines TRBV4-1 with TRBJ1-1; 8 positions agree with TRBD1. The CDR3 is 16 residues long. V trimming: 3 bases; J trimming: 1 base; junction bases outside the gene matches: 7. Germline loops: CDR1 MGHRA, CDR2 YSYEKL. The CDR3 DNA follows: TGCGCCAGCAGCCAGACAGGGGTAGGAGCGAACACTGAAGCTTTCTTT. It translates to CASSQTGVGANTEAFF.

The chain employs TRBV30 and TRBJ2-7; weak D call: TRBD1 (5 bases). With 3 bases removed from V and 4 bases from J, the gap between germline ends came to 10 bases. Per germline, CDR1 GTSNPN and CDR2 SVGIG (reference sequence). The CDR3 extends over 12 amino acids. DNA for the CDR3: TGTGCCTGGAGCTCTCAGGGATACGAGCAGTACTTC. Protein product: CAWSSQGYEQYF.

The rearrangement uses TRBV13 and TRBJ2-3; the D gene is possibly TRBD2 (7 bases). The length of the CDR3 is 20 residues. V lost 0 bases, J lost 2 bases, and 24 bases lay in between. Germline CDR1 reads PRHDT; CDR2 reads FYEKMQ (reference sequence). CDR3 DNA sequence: TGTGCCAGCAGCTTAGGCCGGGGTAGGATTCGCGGGGGCACCACAGATACGCAGTATTTT. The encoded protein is CASSLGRGRIRGGTTDTQYF.

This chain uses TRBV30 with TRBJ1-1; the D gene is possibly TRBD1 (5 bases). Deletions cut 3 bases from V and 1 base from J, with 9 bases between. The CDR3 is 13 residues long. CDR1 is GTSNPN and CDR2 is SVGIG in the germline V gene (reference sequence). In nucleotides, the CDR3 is TGTGCCTGGAGGCAAGGGGCGAACACTGAAGCTTTCTTT. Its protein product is CAWRQGANTEAFF.

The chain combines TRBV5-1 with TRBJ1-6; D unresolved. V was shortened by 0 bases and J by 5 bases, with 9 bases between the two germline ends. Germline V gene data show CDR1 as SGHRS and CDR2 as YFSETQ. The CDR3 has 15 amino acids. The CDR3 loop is CASSLEQGDNSPLHF. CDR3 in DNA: TGCGCCAGCAGCTTGGAGCAAGGAGATAATTCACCCCTCCACTTT. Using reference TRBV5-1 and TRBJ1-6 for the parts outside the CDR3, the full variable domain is KAGVTQTPRYLIKTRGQQVTLSCSPISGHRSVSWYQQTPGQGLQFLFEYFSETQRNKGNFPGRFSGRQFSNSRSEMNVSTLELGDSALYLCASSLEQGDNSPLHFGNGTRLTVT.